The T cell receptor beta chain described here comes from a study of blood T cell repertoires in COVID-19. For the study at large: The samples span acute and convalescent COVID-19 from the United States, Italy and Spain.

As handled by the study authors: Estimated nucleated cell counts came from reference gene primer amplification. Profiling relied on immunoSEQ multiplex PCR, and the TCRdb table lists in-frame clones only, not all of them. The D gene and trimming were derived from the DNA, and the V and J assignments and clone size from that table. The data contain 200,000 to 250,000 clones, approximately 80% of them seen just once; the ten biggest clones take up more than 4.5%. Germline V lookup: CDR1 GTSNPN, CDR2 SVGIG (reference sequence). This CDR3 is built from 16 residues. V was pared by 3 bases and J by 2 bases, with 17 bases between.

The chain has TRBV30 and TRBJ1-3; possible D gene TRBD1, 5 bases. The sample taken for sequencing was peripheral blood. The source of this sequence is a woman aged 55-69 years who had recovered from COVID-19. CDR3 region: CAWSPGGVRTGNTIYF. CDR3 in DNA: TGTGCCTGGAGCCCCGGGGGGGTTAGAACTGGAAACACCATATATTTT. Drawing the rest from reference TRBV30 and TRBJ1-3, the complete variable domain is SQTIHQWPATLVQPVGSPLSLECTVEGTSNPNLYWYRQAAGRGLQLLFYSVGIGQISSEVPQNLSASRPQDRQFILSSKKLLLSDSGFYLCAWSPGGVRTGNTIYFGEGSWLTVV.